This TCR beta chain is drawn from a study of T cell responses to AZD1222 COVID-19 vaccine. Sequencing used immunoSEQ multiplex PCR; TCRdb keeps in-frame clones, though not all of them. The sample lists 60,000 to 100,000 clones; roughly nine tenths were seen once. Study-level findings and limits: Only 5 or 6 people who got AZD1222 tested seropositive at baseline.

Germline CDR1 is MGHDK and CDR2 is SYGVNS. V was pared by 4 bases and J by 2 bases, with 12 bases between. The CDR3 is 15 amino acids. This clone came up a few times. Its antigen is currently unknown. The chain joins TRBV25-1 to TRBJ2-1; tentatively, D is TRBD2 (6 bases). This TCR derives from an adult in good health. Sequenced material: peripheral blood, taken on day 0 of AZD1222 vaccination. The CDR3 loop is CASSGALAAYNEQFF. CDR3 DNA sequence: TGTGCCAGCAGTGGGGCATTAGCGGCCTACAATGAGCAGTTCTTC. The full variable domain, rest sourced from reference TRBV25-1 and TRBJ2-1, is EADIYQTPRYLVIGTGKKITLECSQTMGHDKMYWYQQDPGMELHLIHYSYGVNSTEKGDLSSESTVSRIRTEHFPLTLESARPSHTSQYLCASSGALAAYNEQFFGPGTRLTVL.